Below are 5 T cell receptor beta chains sequenced from a single sample in a study of T-cell memory formation after mild COVID-19. MiXCR, applied by TCRdb to the 5' RACE reads, yields one record per CDR3 protein. The sample records some 31,000 distinct CDR3 sequences, 9% to 15% being singletons. Sequencing was carried out using PBMCs or a T cell subset sorted from them (not recorded which). These receptors were collected from an adult woman who had mild COVID-19 (a few samples of this study predate the infection). Cell type and time point are not known.

This clonotype was counted at least ten times. The V gene is TRBV30, the J gene TRBJ1-4; TRBD1 agrees at 7 bases. Per the germline V gene, CDR1 is GTSNPN and CDR2 is SVGIG (reference sequence). This CDR3 has 20 amino acids. With 4 bases clipped from V and 0 bases from J, the junction kept 20 bases outside the gene matches. The CDR3 bases are TGTGCCTGGAAGGGGGCGGTTTGGGGCGCAGATAAAGCAACTAATGAAAAACTGTTTTTT. Protein product: CAWKGAVWGADKATNEKLFF.

This clonotype has at least ten counts. This chain uses TRBV25-1 with TRBJ2-4; TRBD1 agrees at 8 bases. This CDR3 is built from 17 residues. Germline CDR1 reads MGHDK; CDR2 reads SYGVNS. Trimming cost V 2 bases and J 7 bases; bases outside gene matches: 13. The CDR3 spells CASSEVGRTGRTNIQYF. The DNA for the CDR3 is TGTGCCAGCAGTGAAGTAGGAAGGACAGGGCGGACGAACATTCAGTACTTC.

This clonotype has at least ten counts. The chain links TRBV28 to TRBJ2-1; 9 bases align to TRBD2. J gave up 4 bases and V 3 bases, and 4 bases lay outside the gene matches. The CDR3 spans 15 residues. The germline V gene has CDR1 MDHEN and CDR2 SYDVKM. This CDR3 is CASSLGGRVYNEQFF. CDR3 DNA: TGTGCCAGCAGTTTGGGCGGGAGGGTTTACAATGAGCAGTTCTTC. The full variable domain, its missing parts supplied by reference TRBV28 and TRBJ2-1, is DVKVTQSSRYLVKRTGEKVFLECVQDMDHENMFWYRQDPGLGLRLIYFSYDVKMKEKGDIPEGYSVSREKKERFSLILESASTNQTSMYLCASSLGGRVYNEQFFGPGTRLTVL.

This clonotype has at least ten counts. The chain uses TRBV7-2 and TRBJ1-5; tentatively, D is TRBD1 (5 bases). The germline CDR1 and CDR2 sequences are SGHTA and FQGNSA. V was cut by 5 bases and J by 2 bases, with 7 bases left in between. There are 13 residues in the CDR3. CDR3 sequence: CASSTRGNQPQHF. CDR3 DNA: TGTGCCAGCAGCACCAGGGGCAATCAGCCCCAGCATTTT.

This clonotype was detected a few times. The V gene is TRBV6-2 or TRBV6-3, the J gene TRBJ2-5, with 8 bases identical to TRBD1. This CDR3 is built from 15 residues. The germline V gene has CDR1 MNHEY and CDR2 SVGEGT. Trimming took 0 bases from V and 5 from J; bases not matched to a gene: 5. The CDR3, as DNA: TGTGCCAGCAGTTACTCGAGACAGGGGACGGAGACCCAGTACTTC. It specifies CASSYSRQGTETQYF.